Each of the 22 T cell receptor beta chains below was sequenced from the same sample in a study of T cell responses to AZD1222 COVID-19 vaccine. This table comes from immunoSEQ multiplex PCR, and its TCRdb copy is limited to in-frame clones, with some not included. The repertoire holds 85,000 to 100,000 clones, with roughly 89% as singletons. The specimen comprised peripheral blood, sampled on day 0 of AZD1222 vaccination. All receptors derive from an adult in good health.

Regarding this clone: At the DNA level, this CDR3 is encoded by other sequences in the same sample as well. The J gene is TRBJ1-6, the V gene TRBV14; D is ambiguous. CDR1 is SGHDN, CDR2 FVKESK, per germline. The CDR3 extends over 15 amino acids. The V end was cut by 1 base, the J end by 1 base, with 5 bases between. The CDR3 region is CASSQGGSYNSPLHF. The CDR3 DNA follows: TGTGCCAGCAGCCAAGGAGGGTCCTATAATTCACCCCTCCACTTT. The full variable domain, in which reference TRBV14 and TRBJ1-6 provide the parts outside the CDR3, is EAGVTQFPSHSVIEKGQTVTLRCDPISGHDNLYWYRRVMGKEIKFLLHFVKESKQDESGMPNNRFLAERTGGTYSTLKVQPAELEDSGVYFCASSQGGSYNSPLHFGNGTRLTVT.

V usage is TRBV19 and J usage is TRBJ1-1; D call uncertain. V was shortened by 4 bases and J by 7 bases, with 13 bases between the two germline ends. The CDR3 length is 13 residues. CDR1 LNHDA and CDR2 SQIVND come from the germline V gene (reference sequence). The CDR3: CASSNPGFLEAFF. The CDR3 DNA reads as TGTGCCAGTAGTAACCCGGGCTTCCTTGAAGCTTTCTTT.

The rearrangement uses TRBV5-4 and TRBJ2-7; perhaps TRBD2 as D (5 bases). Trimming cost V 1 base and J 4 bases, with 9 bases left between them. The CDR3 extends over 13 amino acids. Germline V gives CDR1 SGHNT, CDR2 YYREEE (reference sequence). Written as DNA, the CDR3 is TGTGCCAGCAGCTTGCGAGCGGATTACGAGCAGTACTTC. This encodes CASSLRADYEQYF.

The CDR3 is CSVEEDEGVYGYTF. The CDR3, as DNA: TGCAGCGTTGAGGAGGACGAGGGTGTGTACGGCTACACCTTC. The chain recombines TRBV29-1 with TRBJ1-2; D not certain. The CDR3 has 14 amino acids. Germline CDR1 and CDR2: SQVTM and ANQGSEA. Deletions cut 3 bases from V and 8 bases from J, with 19 bases between.

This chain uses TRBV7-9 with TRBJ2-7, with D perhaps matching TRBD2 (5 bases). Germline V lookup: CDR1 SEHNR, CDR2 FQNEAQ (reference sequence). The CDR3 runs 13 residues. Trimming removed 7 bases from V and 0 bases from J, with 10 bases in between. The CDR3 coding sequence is TGTGCCAGCACCCTCGGGGACTCCTACGAGCAGTACTTC. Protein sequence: CASTLGDSYEQYF.

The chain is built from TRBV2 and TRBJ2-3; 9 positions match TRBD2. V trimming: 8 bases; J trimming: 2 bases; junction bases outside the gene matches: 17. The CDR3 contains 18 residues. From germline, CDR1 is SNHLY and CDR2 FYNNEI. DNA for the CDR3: TGTGCCAGCCTTTTCCCACCACACCTAGCGGGAACCACAGATACGCAGTATTTT. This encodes CASLFPPHLAGTTDTQYF. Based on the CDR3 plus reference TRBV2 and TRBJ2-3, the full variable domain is EPEVTQTPSHQVTQMGQEVILRCVPISNHLYFYWYRQILGQKVEFLVSFYNNEISEKSEIFDDQFSVERPDGSNFTLKIRSTKLEDSAMYFCASLFPPHLAGTTDTQYFGPGTRLTVL.

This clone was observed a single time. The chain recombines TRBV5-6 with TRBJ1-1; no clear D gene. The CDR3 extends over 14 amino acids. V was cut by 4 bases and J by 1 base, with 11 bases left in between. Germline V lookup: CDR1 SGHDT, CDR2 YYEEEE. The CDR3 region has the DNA TGTGCCAGCAGCCCTCCCGAGGGGAACACTGAAGCTTTCTTT. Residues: CASSPPEGNTEAFF.

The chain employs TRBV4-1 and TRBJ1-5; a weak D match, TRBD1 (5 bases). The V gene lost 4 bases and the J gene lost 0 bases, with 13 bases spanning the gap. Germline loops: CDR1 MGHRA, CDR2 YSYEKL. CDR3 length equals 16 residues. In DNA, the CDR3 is TGCGCCAGCAGCCCGAGGCTGGGGGTTAGCAATCAGCCCCAGCATTTT. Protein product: CASSPRLGVSNQPQHF.

The CDR3 sequence: CASSQDEPGGSNQPQHF. In DNA, the CDR3 is TGCGCCAGCAGCCAAGACGAACCGGGCGGAAGCAATCAGCCCCAGCATTTT. The rearrangement joins TRBV4-1 to TRBJ1-5; no definite D call. CDR1 is MGHRA and CDR2 is YSYEKL in the germline V gene. Trimming removed 0 bases from V and 1 base from J, with 13 bases in between. This CDR3 is built from 17 residues.

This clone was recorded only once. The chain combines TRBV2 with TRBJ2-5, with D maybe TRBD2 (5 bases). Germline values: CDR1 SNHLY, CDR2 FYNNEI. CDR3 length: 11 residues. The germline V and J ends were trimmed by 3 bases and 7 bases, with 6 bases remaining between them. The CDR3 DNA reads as TGTGCCAGCAGTGATGGAGGGACCCAGTACTTC. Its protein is CASSDGGTQYF.

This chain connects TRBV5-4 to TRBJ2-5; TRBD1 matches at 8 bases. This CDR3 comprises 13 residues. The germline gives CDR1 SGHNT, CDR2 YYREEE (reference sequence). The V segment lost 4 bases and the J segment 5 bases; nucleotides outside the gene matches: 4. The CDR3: CASSAGGLETQYF. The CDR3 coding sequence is TGTGCCAGCAGCGCAGGGGGCCTGGAGACCCAGTACTTC.

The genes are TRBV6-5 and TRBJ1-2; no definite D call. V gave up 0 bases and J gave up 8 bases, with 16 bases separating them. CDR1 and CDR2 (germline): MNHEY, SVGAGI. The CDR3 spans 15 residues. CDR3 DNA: TGTGCCAGCAGTTACTCGTGGCCTCGGGAAGGGGGCTACACCTTC. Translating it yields CASSYSWPREGGYTF.

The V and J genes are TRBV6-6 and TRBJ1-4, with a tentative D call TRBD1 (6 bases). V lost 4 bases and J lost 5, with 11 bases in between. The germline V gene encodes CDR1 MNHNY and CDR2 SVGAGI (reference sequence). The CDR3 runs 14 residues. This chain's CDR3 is CASSLTGFNEKLFF. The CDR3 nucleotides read TGTGCCAGCAGTTTGACAGGTTTCAATGAAAAACTGTTTTTT.

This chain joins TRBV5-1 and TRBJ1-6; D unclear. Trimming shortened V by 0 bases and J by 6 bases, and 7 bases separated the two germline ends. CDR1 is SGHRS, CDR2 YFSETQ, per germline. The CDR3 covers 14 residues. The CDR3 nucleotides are TGCGCCAGCAGCTTGGGGGATGTTAATTCACCCCTCCACTTT. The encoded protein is CASSLGDVNSPLHF.

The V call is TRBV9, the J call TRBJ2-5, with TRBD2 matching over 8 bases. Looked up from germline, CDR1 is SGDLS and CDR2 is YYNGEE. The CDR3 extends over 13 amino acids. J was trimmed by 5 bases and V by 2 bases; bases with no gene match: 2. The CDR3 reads CASSVGGGETQYF. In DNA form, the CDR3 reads TGTGCCAGCAGCGTCGGCGGGGGGGAGACCCAGTACTTC.

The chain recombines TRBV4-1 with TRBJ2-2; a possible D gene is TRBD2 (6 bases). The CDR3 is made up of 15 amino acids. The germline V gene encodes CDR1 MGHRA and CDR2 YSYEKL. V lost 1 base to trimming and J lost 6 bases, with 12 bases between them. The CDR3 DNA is TGCGCCAGCAGCCAAGTCCTAGCGAATTCCGGGGAGCTGTTTTTT. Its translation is CASSQVLANSGELFF.

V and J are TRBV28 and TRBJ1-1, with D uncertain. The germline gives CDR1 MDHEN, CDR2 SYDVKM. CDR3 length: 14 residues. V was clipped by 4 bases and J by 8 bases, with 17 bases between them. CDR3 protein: CASSSDGIEGEAFF. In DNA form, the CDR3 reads TGTGCCAGCAGTTCGGACGGGATAGAGGGCGAAGCTTTCTTT. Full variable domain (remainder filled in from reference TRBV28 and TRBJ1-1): DVKVTQSSRYLVKRTGEKVFLECVQDMDHENMFWYRQDPGLGLRLIYFSYDVKMKEKGDIPEGYSVSREKKERFSLILESASTNQTSMYLCASSSDGIEGEAFFGQGTRLTVV.

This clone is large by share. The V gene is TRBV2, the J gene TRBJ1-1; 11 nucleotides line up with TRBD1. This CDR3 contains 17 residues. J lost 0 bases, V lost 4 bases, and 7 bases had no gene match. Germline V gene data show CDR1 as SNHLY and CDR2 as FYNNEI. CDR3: CASSGDRGFTMNTEAFF. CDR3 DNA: TGTGCCAGCAGTGGGGACAGGGGGTTTACCATGAACACTGAAGCTTTCTTT.

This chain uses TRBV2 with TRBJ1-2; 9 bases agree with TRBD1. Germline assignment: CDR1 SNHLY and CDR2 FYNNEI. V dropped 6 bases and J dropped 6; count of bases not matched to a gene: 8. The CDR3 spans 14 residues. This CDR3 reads CASSTGTGIDGYTF. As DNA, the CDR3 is TGTGCCAGCAGCACCGGGACAGGGATTGATGGCTACACCTTC.

The CDR3 loop is CACGILGTEAFF. DNA of the CDR3: TGTGCCTGCGGGATTCTGGGCACTGAAGCTTTCTTT. The chain is built from TRBV12-3 or TRBV12-4 and TRBJ1-1, with D hard to call. V lost 11 bases and J lost 4, with 14 bases in between. The CDR3 spans 12 residues.

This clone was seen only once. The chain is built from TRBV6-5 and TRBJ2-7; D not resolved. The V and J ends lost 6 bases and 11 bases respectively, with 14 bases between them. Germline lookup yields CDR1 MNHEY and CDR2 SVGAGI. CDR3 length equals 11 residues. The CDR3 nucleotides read TGTGCCAGCAGCAACGCGGCCAATGAGTACTTC. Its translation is CASSNAANEYF.

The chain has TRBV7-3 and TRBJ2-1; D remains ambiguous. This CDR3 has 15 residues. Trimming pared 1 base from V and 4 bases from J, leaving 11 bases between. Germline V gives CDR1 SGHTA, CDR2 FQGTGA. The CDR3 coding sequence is TGTGCCAGCAGCTTAATCGGCCAGGAATACAATGAGCAGTTCTTC. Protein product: CASSLIGQEYNEQFF.